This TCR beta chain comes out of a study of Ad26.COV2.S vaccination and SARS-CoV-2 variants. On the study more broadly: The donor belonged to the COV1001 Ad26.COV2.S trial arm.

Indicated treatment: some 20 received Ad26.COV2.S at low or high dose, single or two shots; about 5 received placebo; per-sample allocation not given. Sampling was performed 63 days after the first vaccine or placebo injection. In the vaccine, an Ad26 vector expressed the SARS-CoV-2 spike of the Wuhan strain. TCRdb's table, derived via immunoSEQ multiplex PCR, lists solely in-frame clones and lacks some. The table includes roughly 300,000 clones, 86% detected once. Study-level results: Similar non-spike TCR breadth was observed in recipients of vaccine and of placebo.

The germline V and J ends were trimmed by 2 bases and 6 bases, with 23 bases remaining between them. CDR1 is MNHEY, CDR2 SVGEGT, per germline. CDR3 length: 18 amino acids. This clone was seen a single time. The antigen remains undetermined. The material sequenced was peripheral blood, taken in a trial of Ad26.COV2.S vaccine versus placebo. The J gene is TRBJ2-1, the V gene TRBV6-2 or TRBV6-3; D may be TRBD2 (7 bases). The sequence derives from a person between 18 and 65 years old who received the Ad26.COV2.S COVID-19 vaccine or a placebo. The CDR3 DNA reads TGTGCCAGCAGTTACCGGTCGCGGGGGCGGGCTGGTGGCAATGAGCAGTTCTTC. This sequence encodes CASSYRSRGRAGGNEQFF.